The sequence of this TCR beta chain was determined in a study of neoadjuvant nivolumab and ipilimumab in lung cancer. Looking at the study overall: Patients got nivolumab 3 mg/kg on days 1, 15 and 29; combination added ipilimumab 1 mg/kg day 1. Study-level findings and limits: Pathologic regression was not significantly tied to TCR clonality. TCR sequencing covered a small number of samples. Higher pretherapy blood TCR richness went with higher resected-tumor richness.

As concerns this clone: The antigen remains unidentified.

Germline V lookup: CDR1 MNHEY, CDR2 SMNVEV (reference sequence). V was trimmed by 3 bases and J by 4 bases, leaving 9 bases between them. This CDR3 region has 13 residues. The protocol was immunoSEQ multiplex PCR, while the TCRdb copy is restricted to in-frame clones and leaves out a portion. The table has some 43,000 clones, around 88% seen once; the top ten hold 3.7%. This sequence originates from an adult with non-small cell lung cancer. Some clones in this sample may be carry-over from other donors' samples. The J gene is TRBJ1-2, the V gene TRBV27; D perhaps matches TRBD1 (5 bases). This specimen was blood, taken before neoadjuvant nivolumab, alone or with ipilimumab. The CDR3 nucleotides read TGTGCCAGCAGTTTGTCCGGGACCTATGGCTACACCTTC. Its protein is CASSLSGTYGYTF.